The 13 T cell receptor beta chains below all came from one sample that was sequenced in a study of blood T cell repertoires in COVID-19. TCRdb keeps only in-frame clones here, not all; method: immunoSEQ multiplex PCR. The repertoire holds 50,000 to 75,000 clones, with roughly 80% as singletons. Sequencing was done on a sample of peripheral blood. These receptors all come from a woman of 80 years or more with active or convalescent COVID-19.

About this clone: Germline is not matched at one junction end, which may reflect a read error. The chain carries TRBV6-5 and TRBJ1-2, with D uncertain. Germline CDR1 reads MNHEY; CDR2 reads SVGAGI. The CDR3 sequence is 13 residues long. This CDR3 is CASTYSIEYGYTF. CDR3 nucleotide sequence: TGTGCCAGCACTTACAGCATAGAGTATGGCTACACCTTC.

CDR3 nucleotide sequence: TGCACCAGCAGCCCGAACATAGCGGGGGGCCCTAACACCGGGGAGCTGTTTTTT. It yields the protein CTSSPNIAGGPNTGELFF. The genes are TRBV1 and TRBJ2-2; the table's D call of TRBD2 was not tested on the DNA. TRBV1 is annotated as a pseudogene. The length of the CDR3 is 18 residues.

The chain couples TRBV4-1 to TRBJ1-3, with 7 positions matching TRBD1. Germline assignment: CDR1 MGHRA and CDR2 YSYEKL. The length of the CDR3 is 18 residues. V was pared by 3 bases and J by 0 bases, with 11 bases of the junction left unmatched. The CDR3 DNA reads TGCGCCAGCAGCCAGAGTGTGGGACAGATTAGCTCTGGAAACACCATATATTTT. It codes for CASSQSVGQISSGNTIYF.

V and J are TRBV5-1 and TRBJ1-2; 8 nucleotides match TRBD1. Germline assignment: CDR1 SGHRS and CDR2 YFSETQ. This CDR3 has 18 residues. Losses at the gene ends were 3 bases for V and 3 bases for J; bases not matched to a gene: 16. In DNA form, the CDR3 reads TGCGCCAGCAGCTCTACCGCCCGGACAGGGCGGTTCCACTATGGCTACACCTTC. Its protein is CASSSTARTGRFHYGYTF.

The rearrangement links TRBV5-6 to TRBJ2-3; 9 bases agree with TRBD2. The CDR3 spans 16 residues. The V gene end was trimmed by 2 bases and the J gene end by 0 bases; junction bases not matched to a gene: 4. Germline V gene data show CDR1 as SGHDT and CDR2 as YYEEEE. DNA for the CDR3: TGTGCCAGCAGCTTTATAGCGGGGGCTAGCACAGATACGCAGTATTTT. Its translation: CASSFIAGASTDTQYF.

The J gene is TRBJ2-2, the V gene TRBV5-1; maybe TRBD1 (5 bases). V lost 3 bases, J lost 6 bases, and 9 bases lay in between. This CDR3 has 13 residues. Germline CDR1 SGHRS, CDR2 YFSETQ. The CDR3, as DNA: TGCGCCAGCAGCTGGCGACAGTCCGGGGAGCTGTTTTTT. Protein product: CASSWRQSGELFF. Full variable domain (rest looked up from reference TRBV5-1 and TRBJ2-2): KAGVTQTPRYLIKTRGQQVTLSCSPISGHRSVSWYQQTPGQGLQFLFEYFSETQRNKGNFPGRFSGRQFSNSRSEMNVSTLELGDSALYLCASSWRQSGELFFGEGSRLTVL.

In this sample, this clone turned up a few times. The chain employs TRBV30 and TRBJ1-2; 11 bases align to TRBD1. The junction had 6 bases not matched to a gene; V was cut back by 2 bases and J by 7 bases. The CDR3 is 14 amino acids. Germline V gene lookup returns CDR1 GTSNPN and CDR2 SVGIG (reference sequence). CDR3 bases: TGTGCCTGGAGTTCCGGACAGGGGGCTGGTGGCTACACCTTC. Translated, it gives CAWSSGQGAGGYTF.

This sequence joins TRBV7-9 and TRBJ2-2; TRBD1 might be the D (6 bases). In germline, CDR1 is SEHNR, CDR2 FQNEAQ (reference sequence). V was pared by 5 bases and J by 4 bases, with 17 bases between. This CDR3 is built from 16 residues. The CDR3 sequence: CASSLWAGDPTGELFF. CDR3 DNA sequence: TGTGCCAGCAGCCTCTGGGCAGGGGATCCCACCGGGGAGCTGTTTTTT.

The chain joins TRBV2 to TRBJ1-1, with 7 bases identical to TRBD1. Germline trimming cut 5 bases from V and 6 bases from J; bases unmatched to any gene: 3. The CDR3 is 12 amino acids. The germline gives CDR1 SNHLY, CDR2 FYNNEI. The CDR3 loop is CASSYTGAEAFF. CDR3 coding DNA: TGTGCCAGCAGTTATACAGGGGCTGAAGCTTTCTTT.

The chain couples TRBV18 to TRBJ1-1; 7 bases map to TRBD1. With 2 bases clipped from V and 5 bases from J, the junction kept 14 bases outside the gene matches. The CDR3 is 17 amino acids. CDR1 is KGHSH, CDR2 LQKENI, per germline. The CDR3 region is CASSPSELSGGRTEAFF. The CDR3 coding sequence is TGTGCCAGCTCACCATCGGAACTTTCAGGGGGACGAACTGAAGCTTTCTTT.

With regard to this clone: The same CDR3 can be traced to other DNA sequences in this sample. The genes are TRBV11-2 and TRBJ1-5, with D tentatively TRBD1 (5 bases). The CDR3 length is 14 residues. The V and J ends lost 0 bases and 4 bases respectively, with 7 bases between them. Germline values: CDR1 SGHAT, CDR2 FQNNGV. The CDR3 loop is CASSLDAGNQPQHF. As DNA, the CDR3 is TGTGCCAGCAGCTTAGACGCAGGGAATCAGCCCCAGCATTTT.

This rearrangement joins TRBV5-6 to TRBJ2-5, with D unresolved. Germline lookup yields CDR1 SGHDT and CDR2 YYEEEE. The CDR3 contains 14 residues. The germline V and J ends were trimmed by 0 bases and 2 bases, with 8 bases remaining between them. In DNA form, the CDR3 reads TGTGCCAGCAGCTTGGTGGCCAGTCAAGAGACCCAGTACTTC. Translated: CASSLVASQETQYF.

The chain joins TRBV6-1 to TRBJ1-1, with D possibly TRBD1 on 5 matching bases. Germline V CDR1 and CDR2: MNHNS, SASEGT. CDR3 length: 18 amino acids. Trimming removed 3 bases at V and 8 bases at J, with 28 bases between. The CDR3 DNA follows: TGTGCCAGCAGTGATGGGGGGATTGGTTTGTTCATCCTCGACGAAGCTTTCTTT. It specifies CASSDGGIGLFILDEAFF.